This T cell receptor (beta chain) was documented in a study of blood T cell repertoires in COVID-19. Turning to the study itself: From T cells, B-cell-depleted T cells, or PBMCs came the material, which was cDNA or gDNA.

The protocol was immunoSEQ multiplex PCR, while the TCRdb copy is restricted to in-frame clones and leaves out a portion. This table holds about 240,000 clones, 80% to 90% found once. Followed longitudinally, the Seattle patients had been enrolled during active infection. In germline, CDR1 is LNHDA, CDR2 SQIVND (reference sequence). The CDR3 is 15 residues long. Trimming cost V 6 bases and J 6 bases; bases outside gene matches: 7. A few counts support this clone. The sample comprised peripheral blood. The clonotype comes from an elderly woman with COVID-19, enrolled during active disease. The chain recombines TRBV19 with TRBJ2-2, with 10 bases lining up with TRBD1. The CDR3 region is CASRHPGQGSGELFF. Here the CDR3 DNA reads TGTGCCAGTAGACATCCGGGACAGGGGTCCGGGGAGCTGTTTTTT.